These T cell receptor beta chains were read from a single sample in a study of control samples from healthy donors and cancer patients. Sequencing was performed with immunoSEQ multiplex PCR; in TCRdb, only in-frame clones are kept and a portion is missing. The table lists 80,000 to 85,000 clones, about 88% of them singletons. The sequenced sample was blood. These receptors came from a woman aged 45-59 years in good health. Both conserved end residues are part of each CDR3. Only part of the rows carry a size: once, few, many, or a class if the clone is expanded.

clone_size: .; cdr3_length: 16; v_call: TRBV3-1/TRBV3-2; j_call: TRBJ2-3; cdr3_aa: CASSHFGGGEMDTQYF
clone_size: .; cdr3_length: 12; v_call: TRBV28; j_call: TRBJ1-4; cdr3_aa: CASGEVQGGVFF
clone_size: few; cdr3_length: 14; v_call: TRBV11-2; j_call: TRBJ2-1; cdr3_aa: CASSLQRLADEQFF
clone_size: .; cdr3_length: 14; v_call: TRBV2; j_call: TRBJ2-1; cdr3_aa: CASTMQGMGDEQFF
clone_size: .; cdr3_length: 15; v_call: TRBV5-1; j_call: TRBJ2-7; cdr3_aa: CASSLASGELYEQYF
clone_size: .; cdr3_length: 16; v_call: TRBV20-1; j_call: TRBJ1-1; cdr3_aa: CSASAGTLGPNTEAFF
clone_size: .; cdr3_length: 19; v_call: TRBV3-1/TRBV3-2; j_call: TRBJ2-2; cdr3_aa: CASSRKMTGGGRNTGELFF
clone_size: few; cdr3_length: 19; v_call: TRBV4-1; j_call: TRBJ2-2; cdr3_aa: CASSQDGSWVTGNTGELFF
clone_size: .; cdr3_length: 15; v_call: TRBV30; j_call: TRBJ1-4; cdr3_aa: CAWSIGQGTNEKLFF
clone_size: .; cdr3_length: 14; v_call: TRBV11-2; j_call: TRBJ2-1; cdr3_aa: CASSLSFQGNEQFF
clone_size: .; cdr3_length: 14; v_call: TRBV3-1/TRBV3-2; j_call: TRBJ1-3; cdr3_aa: CASSQAGAVNTIYF
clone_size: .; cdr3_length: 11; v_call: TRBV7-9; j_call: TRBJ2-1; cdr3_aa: CGTGNYNEQFF
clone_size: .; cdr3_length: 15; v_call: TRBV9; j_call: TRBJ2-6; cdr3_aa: CASSTRAGGANVLTF
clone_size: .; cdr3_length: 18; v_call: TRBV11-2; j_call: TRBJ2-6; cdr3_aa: CASSAVGGTYSGANVLTF
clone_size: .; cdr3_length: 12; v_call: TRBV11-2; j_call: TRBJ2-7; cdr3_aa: CASSFLAGEQYF
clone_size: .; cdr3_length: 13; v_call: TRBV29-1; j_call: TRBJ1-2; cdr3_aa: CSGWTGGGRGYTF
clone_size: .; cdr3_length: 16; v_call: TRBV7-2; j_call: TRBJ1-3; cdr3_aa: CASSLDPRVSGNTIYF
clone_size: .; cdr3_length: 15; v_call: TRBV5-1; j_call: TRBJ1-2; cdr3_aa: CASSLDSDRGKGYTF